The sample holds one count of the clone carrying this T cell receptor (beta chain). Its antigen remains unknown. The record originates from a study of CD8 T cells in ankylosing spondylitis. With 4 bases removed from V and 2 bases from J, the gap between germline ends came to 6 bases. CDR3 length equals 13 residues. Germline assignment: CDR1 MGHDK and CDR2 SYGVNS. Study-level findings and limits: Disease-linked clones reportedly showed significant enrichment in matched ankylosing spondylitis synovial fluid.

As the method for making TCR beta libraries, quantitative 5'-RACE with molecular barcodes was used. TCRdb fed the 5' RACE reads into MiXCR, producing one record per CDR3 protein. In the table there are some 140,000 distinct CDR3 sequences, 8% to 9% of which are singletons. The chain has TRBV25-1 and TRBJ1-5; D is undetermined. The TCR originated in a male donor with ankylosing spondylitis. The sequenced sample was synovial fluid, either unsorted or a sorted T cell fraction (not recorded which). The CDR3 loop reads CASSADRNQPQHF. In DNA, the CDR3 is TGTGCCAGCAGTGCGGACCGCAATCAGCCCCAGCATTTT.